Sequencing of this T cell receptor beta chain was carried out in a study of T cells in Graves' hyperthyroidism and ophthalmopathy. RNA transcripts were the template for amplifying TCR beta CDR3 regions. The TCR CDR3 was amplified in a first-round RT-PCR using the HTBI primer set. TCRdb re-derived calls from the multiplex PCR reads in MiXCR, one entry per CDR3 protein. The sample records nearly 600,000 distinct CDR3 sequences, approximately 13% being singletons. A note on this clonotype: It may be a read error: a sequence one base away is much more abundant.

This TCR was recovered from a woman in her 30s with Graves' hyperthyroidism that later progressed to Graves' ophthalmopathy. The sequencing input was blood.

The CDR3 protein is CACSTNTEAFF. In DNA form, the CDR3 reads TGTGCCTGTAGTACAAACACTGAAGCTTTCTTT. The J gene is TRBJ1-1, the V gene TRBV30, with D hard to call. This CDR3 is built from 11 residues. The germline V and J ends were trimmed by 6 bases and 2 bases, with 7 bases remaining between them. From germline, CDR1 is GTSNPN and CDR2 SVGIG (reference sequence).